This passage covers 24 T cell receptor beta chains from one sample sequenced in a study of T cell clonality in common variable immunodeficiency (dated by TCRdb to between 2014 and 2017). Overall results and qualifications from the work: Fewer deletions and N-nucleotide insertions were reportedly observed in CVID TCRbeta sequences, and highly modified clones with 13 or more V deletions were reportedly absent from CVID TCRbeta sequences.

Their recognized antigens are unknown. Receptor amplification or capture employed the immunoSEQ multiplex PCR assay. In its TCRdb copy, this immuneACCESS table keeps in-frame sequences only and misses some clones. Where compared with another copy, unresolved V genes explain less than half of these, and the others have no known cause. For this sample the table reports over 30,000 clones, with no clone seen just once. Of the sample, about 27% falls within the top ten clones. The sequenced material came from peripheral blood mononuclear cells. These receptors were taken from a human donor with common variable immunodeficiency.

To note about this clone: The observed sequence ends 3 residues before the CDR3 terminus, with the missing tail filled in from the germline J gene. The chain uses TRBV7-8 and TRBJ1-1; D unclear. Per the germline V gene, CDR1 is SGHVS and CDR2 is FQNEAQ. CDR3 length equals 14 residues. The V end was cut by 4 bases, the J end by 6 bases, with 15 bases between. The CDR3 DNA, read in part, is TGTGCCAGCAGCTCGGTCCCGGTAAAGCCTGAA. As protein: CASSSVPVKPE. The whole CDR3 sequence reads CASSSVPVKPEAFF.

This clone was detected many times. The sequenced CDR3 bases are TGTGCCAGTAGTACCGGGCTAGCGGGAAGCCACCGCACAGATACG. Translating gives CASSTGLAGSHRTDT. The entire CDR3 protein is CASSTGLAGSHRTDTQYF. The gene calls are TRBV19 and TRBJ2-3; 9 bases align to TRBD2. Read data end 3 residues before the CDR3 end; the end is taken from the germline J gene. This CDR3 comprises 18 residues. From germline, CDR1 is LNHDA and CDR2 SQIVND (reference sequence). The junction had 12 bases not matched to a gene; V was cut back by 4 bases and J by 1 base.

Remarks on this clone: The read gets to within 3 residues of the CDR3 end, and the germline J gene fills in the rest. The chain joins TRBV19 to TRBJ1-1; tentative D call: TRBD1 (5 bases). Germline-derived CDR1 and CDR2 are LNHDA and SQIVND (reference sequence). The length of the CDR3 is 13 residues. The DNA read from the CDR3 is TGTGCCAGTAGTAGTAGACAGCGCCGAGAA. Amino acids: CASSSRQRRE. The full CDR3 sequence reads CASSSRQRREAFF.

A note on this clone: Sequencing ends 3 residues short of the CDR3 end; the germline J gene provides the rest. The chain recombines TRBV7-9 with TRBJ2-7, with a tentative D call TRBD1 (6 bases). CDR3 length: 15 amino acids. Germline V gene sequence: CDR1 SEHNR, CDR2 FQNEAQ (reference sequence). Trimming stripped 0 bases from V and 2 bases from J, with 11 bases between. This CDR3 is CASSLAIGTTYEQYF. The CDR3 bases that were read are TGTGCCAGCAGCTTAGCGATAGGGACAACCTACGAG.

Points on this clone: The observed sequence ends 3 residues before the CDR3 terminus, with the missing tail filled in from the germline J gene. The V call is TRBV18, the J call TRBJ1-5, with a possible D match to TRBD1 (6 bases). Germline assignment: CDR1 KGHSH and CDR2 LQKENI. V was shortened by 6 bases and J by 5 bases, with 17 bases between the two germline ends. The CDR3 loop spans 15 amino acids. The sequenced CDR3 bases are TGTGCCAGCTCGCTGCATGCGGCAGGGGATCAGCCC. Encoded protein: CASSLHAAGDQP. The CDR3 reads in full as CASSLHAAGDQPQHF.

This clone was recorded at least ten times. Read data end 3 residues before the CDR3 end; the end is taken from the germline J gene. The V call is TRBV7-6, the J call TRBJ2-2; the D call may be TRBD1 or TRBD2 (5 bases each). Germline loops: CDR1 SGHVS, CDR2 FNYEAQ. This CDR3 comprises 15 residues. The V and J ends lost 0 bases and 1 base respectively, with 6 bases between them. Partial CDR3 DNA: TGTGCCAGCAGCTTAGCGAGGGGGAACACCGGGGAG. It codes for CASSLARGNTGE. In full, the CDR3 is CASSLARGNTGELFF.

This clone was seen more than once but under ten times. Read data end 3 residues before the CDR3 end; the end is taken from the germline J gene. J is TRBJ1-2 and V is TRBV18, with 9 bases lining up with TRBD1. With 2 bases clipped from V and 7 bases from J, the junction kept 8 bases outside the gene matches. Germline lookup yields CDR1 KGHSH and CDR2 LQKENI. CDR3 length equals 15 residues. The CDR3 sequence is CASSPIGTGPSGYTF. The CDR3 DNA, read in part, is TGTGCCAGCTCACCAATCGGGACAGGGCCGAGTGGC.

This clone was detected many times. CDR3 DNA (partial): TGCGCCAGCAGCTTGGCTAGCGGTTCAGATACG. It translates to CASSLASGSDT. The full-length CDR3 reads as CASSLASGSDTQYF. The chain joins TRBV5-1 to TRBJ2-3; TRBD2 matches at 7 bases. Coverage ceases 3 residues before the CDR3 finishes, and the germline J gene fills in the end. CDR1 is SGHRS, CDR2 YFSETQ, per germline. Losses at the gene ends were 0 bases for V and 4 bases for J; bases not matched to a gene: 2. There are 14 residues in the CDR3. Full variable domain (remainder filled in from reference TRBV5-1 and TRBJ2-3): KAGVTQTPRYLIKTRGQQVTLSCSPISGHRSVSWYQQTPGQGLQFLFEYFSETQRNKGNFPGRFSGRQFSNSRSEMNVSTLELGDSALYLCASSLASGSDTQYFGPGTRLTVL.

This clone was seen at least ten times. The CDR3 end lies 3 residues beyond the end of the read and is filled in from the germline J gene. The rearrangement joins TRBV5-1 to TRBJ1-4; perhaps TRBD1 as D (5 bases). Germline values: CDR1 SGHRS, CDR2 YFSETQ. The CDR3 is 14 residues long. Deletions cut 4 bases from V and 5 bases from J, with 12 bases between. CDR3 protein: CASSRTRPNEKLFF. The CDR3 bases that were read are TGCGCCAGCAGCCGGACAAGGCCCAATGAAAAA.

This clone occurred many times. The read gets to within 3 residues of the CDR3 end, and the germline J gene fills in the rest. This chain uses TRBV7-9 with TRBJ2-2; 8 nucleotides match TRBD1. The CDR3 sequence is 14 residues long. The V gene end was trimmed by 5 bases and the J gene end by 5 bases; junction bases not matched to a gene: 4. Germline V lookup: CDR1 SEHNR, CDR2 FQNEAQ (reference sequence). The CDR3 loop is CASSPRTGTGELFF. Incomplete CDR3 DNA: TGTGCCAGCAGCCCGAGGACAGGGACCGGGGAG.

This clone was counted between two and nine times. The CDR3 end lies 3 residues beyond the end of the read and is filled in from the germline J gene. The gene calls are TRBV6-7 and TRBJ1-2, with D maybe TRBD1 (5 bases). TRBV6-7 is filed as an ORF, its function uncertain. The CDR3 spans 14 residues. The CDR3 bases that were read are TGTGCCAGCAGTTACAAGGGGCTCCTTTATTGC. Its protein product is CASSYKGLLYC. The whole CDR3 protein is CASSYKGLLYCYTF.

Of note for this clone: The read halts 3 residues ahead of the CDR3 end, with the missing end drawn from the germline J gene. The chain is built from TRBV5-1 and TRBJ2-1; 11 nucleotides match TRBD1. The CDR3 is 15 amino acids. The junction had 3 bases not matched to a gene; V was cut back by 4 bases and J by 3 bases. Germline V lookup: CDR1 SGHRS, CDR2 YFSETQ. CDR3 DNA (partial): TGCGCCAGCAGCCCCGGGACAGGGGGCTACAATGAG. Its protein is CASSPGTGGYNE. The full CDR3 is CASSPGTGGYNEQFF.

This clone was picked up many times. The CDR3 end is not reached by the read, which stops 3 residues before it; the germline J gene fills it in. This chain links TRBV29-1 with TRBJ1-2; D possibly corresponds to TRBD1 (5 bases). The V gene lost 7 bases and the J gene lost 4 bases, with 10 bases spanning the gap. The length of the CDR3 is 11 residues. Germline lookup yields CDR1 SQVTM and CDR2 ANQGSEA. CDR3 sequence reads: CSGGTAYGYTF. The covered CDR3 bases are TGCAGCGGAGGGACTGCCTATGGC.

This clone was counted a few times. From the germline J gene comes the end of the CDR3, since the read stops 3 residues before it. The chain has TRBV7-2 and TRBJ2-5; TRBD1 might be the D (5 bases). Trimming removed 5 bases at V and 1 base at J, with 11 bases between. Looked up from germline, CDR1 is SGHTA and CDR2 is FQGNSA. This CDR3 has 14 amino acids. The CDR3 bases that were read are TGTGCCAGCAGCCTGGCCCAGGGCCAAGAGACC. This codes for CASSLAQGQET. The whole CDR3 protein reads CASSLAQGQETQYF.

This clone appeared many times. Sequencing ends 3 residues short of the CDR3 end; the germline J gene provides the rest. The rearrangement links TRBV2 to TRBJ2-7, with 9 bases that match TRBD2. CDR1 and CDR2 from the germline V gene are SNHLY and FYNNEI. The CDR3 loop spans 15 amino acids. The V and J ends lost 6 bases and 1 base, in that order; junction bases with no gene match: 7. CDR3 loop: CASRVAGEPSYEQYF. Partial CDR3 DNA: TGTGCCAGCAGGGTAGCGGGAGAACCGTCCTACGAG.

The sample holds a few counts of this clone. The read gets to within 3 residues of the CDR3 end, and the germline J gene fills in the rest. The V gene is TRBV10-3, the J gene TRBJ2-1; tentative D call: TRBD2 (6 bases). Germline V gives CDR1 ENHRY, CDR2 SYGVKD. The CDR3 spans 13 residues. Trimming left V 4 bases short and J 6 bases short, with 10 bases between. Partial CDR3 DNA: TGTGCCATCAGTGGGCTAGCGATCAATGAG. Protein sequence: CAISGLAINE. The whole CDR3 is CAISGLAINEQFF.

Comment on this clone: The missing CDR3 end, 3 residues past where the read stops, is filled in from the germline J gene. The V and J genes are TRBV19 and TRBJ2-1; D is uncertain. The germline V gene encodes CDR1 LNHDA and CDR2 SQIVND (reference sequence). Trimming cost V 2 bases and J 0 bases, with 11 bases left between them. The CDR3 is made up of 16 amino acids. CDR3 DNA (partial): TGTGCCAGTAGTATATTATTAGTAAACTCCTACAATGAG. Translating it yields CASSILLVNSYNE. The CDR3 reads in full as CASSILLVNSYNEQFF.

To note about this clone: The observed sequence ends 3 residues before the CDR3 terminus, with the missing tail filled in from the germline J gene. The V and J genes are TRBV7-9 and TRBJ2-1; no definite D call. V lost 5 bases and J 5 bases, leaving 7 bases between the germline ends. Looked up from germline, CDR1 is SEHNR and CDR2 is FQNEAQ (reference sequence). The CDR3 is 12 amino acids. The chain's CDR3 is CASSNRDNEQFF. The sequenced CDR3 bases are TGTGCCAGCAGCAACAGAGACAATGAG.

Of note for this clone: The CDR3 goes on 3 residues after the read ends, and that part is filled in from the germline J gene. This rearrangement joins TRBV6-2 or TRBV6-3 to TRBJ1-5; no clear D. V lost 0 bases and J 4 bases, leaving 7 bases between the germline ends. The CDR3 contains 14 residues. Germline assignment: CDR1 MNHEY and CDR2 SVGEGT. CDR3 DNA, as far as it was read: TGTGCCAGCAGTTACTCGATCCAGAATCAGCCC. Translated, it gives CASSYSIQNQP. The whole CDR3 is CASSYSIQNQPQHF.

This clone has just a few counts. One base away lies a much larger clone, so this may be a sequencing read error. The CDR3 extends 3 residues past the end of the read, so its final part is completed from the germline J gene. The chain has TRBV30 and TRBJ2-2; 9 nucleotides line up with TRBD1. V shed 0 bases and J 0 bases; nucleotides not matched to a gene: 5. This CDR3 has 17 amino acids. CDR1 and CDR2 from the germline V gene are GTSNPN and SVGIG (reference sequence). The chain's CDR3 is CAWSVQWDRANTGELFF. The DNA read from the CDR3 is TGTGCCTGGAGTGTACAGTGGGACAGGGCGAACACCGGGGAG. The full variable domain, completed using reference TRBV30 and TRBJ2-2, is SQTIHQWPATLVQPVGSPLSLECTVEGTSNPNLYWYRQAAGRGLQLLFYSVGIGQISSEVPQNLSASRPQDRQFILSSKKLLLSDSGFYLCAWSVQWDRANTGELFFGEGSRLTVL.

Worth noting for this clone: Coverage ceases 3 residues before the CDR3 finishes, and the germline J gene fills in the end. V and J are TRBV7-8 and TRBJ2-5; D call uncertain. The V gene lost 2 bases and the J gene lost 4 bases, with 14 bases spanning the gap. Germline V lookup: CDR1 SGHVS, CDR2 FQNEAQ. The CDR3 has 15 residues. This CDR3 is CASSLNWLGGETQYF. CDR3 bases read: TGTGCCAGCAGCTTAAACTGGTTAGGCGGAGAGACC.

This clone was observed at least ten times. The read falls 3 residues short of the CDR3 end, and the missing part is taken from the germline J gene. This chain joins TRBV6-2 or TRBV6-3 and TRBJ2-3; the D gene is possibly TRBD2 (5 bases). Germline assignment: CDR1 MNHEY and CDR2 SVGEGT. With 0 bases removed from V and 0 bases from J, the gap between germline ends came to 13 bases. This CDR3 comprises 17 residues. The CDR3 bases that were read are TGTGCCAGCAGTTACTCGAGGGCTAGCAGAAGCACAGATACG. Residues: CASSYSRASRSTDT. The whole CDR3 sequence is CASSYSRASRSTDTQYF.

In the case of this clone: The CDR3 goes on 3 residues after the read ends, and that part is filled in from the germline J gene. V and J are TRBV20-1 and TRBJ2-7, with 8 bases aligning to TRBD2. Losses at the gene ends were 4 bases for V and 5 bases for J; bases not matched to a gene: 10. This CDR3 comprises 14 residues. Looked up from germline, CDR1 is DFQATT and CDR2 is SNEGSKA (reference sequence). The CDR3 is CSAKSGSGPHEQYF. The covered CDR3 bases are TGCAGTGCTAAAAGCGGGAGTGGACCCCACGAG.

This clone was counted many times. Read data end 3 residues before the CDR3 end; the end is taken from the germline J gene. The gene calls are TRBV18 and TRBJ2-5; TRBD2 matches 14 bases. J was trimmed by 5 bases and V by 3 bases; bases with no gene match: 8. The length of the CDR3 is 17 residues. In germline, CDR1 is KGHSH, CDR2 LQKENI. The part of the CDR3 DNA that was read is TGTGCCAGCTCACCGATGGGACTAGCGGGAGCAATGGAGACC. It is translated as CASSPMGLAGAMET. In full, the CDR3 reads CASSPMGLAGAMETQYF.